What follows are 3 T cell receptor beta chains derived from one specimen sequenced in a study of cytomegalovirus exposure and HLA in healthy donors. The primer mix had 60 Vbeta and 13 Jbeta primers. TCRdb's table, derived via immunoSEQ multiplex PCR, lists solely in-frame clones and lacks some. Its table lists approximately 38,000 clones. The sample comprised PBMCs. These receptor sequences come from a man aged 25-45 years in good health and CMV-seronegative.

J is TRBJ2-3 and V is TRBV13; D not resolved. Trimming cost V 4 bases and J 7 bases, with 6 bases left between them. Per the germline V gene, CDR1 is PRHDT and CDR2 is FYEKMQ (reference sequence). The CDR3 loop spans 11 amino acids. The CDR3 region has the DNA TGTGCCAGCAGCTCGTATCATACGCAGTATTTT. Translating gives CASSSYHTQYF.

Here the CDR3 reads CSVEVLGGAYEQYF. As DNA, the CDR3 is TGCAGCGTTGAGGTACTAGGGGGGGCCTACGAGCAGTACTTC. This chain connects TRBV29-1 to TRBJ2-7; a possible D gene is TRBD2 (7 bases). The V end lost 3 bases, the J end lost 2 bases, and 14 bases lay between the germline ends. CDR3 length: 14 residues. Germline values: CDR1 SQVTM, CDR2 ANQGSEA.

The chain links TRBV6-6 to TRBJ1-1; the match to TRBD1 covers 7 bases. This CDR3 has 15 amino acids. Germline assignment: CDR1 MNHNY and CDR2 SVGAGI (reference sequence). The V and J ends lost 7 bases and 2 bases, in that order; junction bases with no gene match: 10. Here the CDR3 reads CASKTGDGLNTEAFF. The CDR3 DNA follows: TGTGCCAGCAAAACAGGGGATGGACTAAACACTGAAGCTTTCTTT.